This T cell receptor (beta chain) was found in a study of T cell changes during pregnancy in multiple sclerosis. Generated by immunoSEQ multiplex PCR, the TCRdb table keeps only in-frame clones and is missing some. The sample has around 96,000 clones, almost 95% seen once. This TCR was sampled from a female donor with multiple sclerosis, enrolled in a pregnancy study. The material sequenced was peripheral blood, taken in the third trimester of pregnancy.

This chain's CDR3 is CASSSPATYEQYF. CDR3 sequence (DNA): TGTGCCAGCAGTTCCCCAGCGACCTACGAGCAGTACTTC. V and J are TRBV27 and TRBJ2-7, with D unclear. Germline V gene data show CDR1 as MNHEY and CDR2 as SMNVEV (reference sequence). This CDR3 comprises 13 residues. V lost 4 bases to trimming and J lost 2 bases, with 9 bases between them.